The 26 T cell receptor beta chains below were found in one sample sequenced in a study of blood T cell repertoires in COVID-19. TCRdb's table, derived via immunoSEQ multiplex PCR, lists solely in-frame clones and lacks some. Among about 160,000 clones listed, 70% to 85% were seen once. Sequences were obtained from peripheral blood. All receptors come from a man older than 75 with COVID-19, enrolled during active disease.

This rearrangement joins TRBV18 to TRBJ1-3, with 8 positions matching TRBD1. Looked up from germline, CDR1 is KGHSH and CDR2 is LQKENI. The V gene end was trimmed by 3 bases and the J gene end by 4 bases; junction bases not matched to a gene: 5. The CDR3 runs to 15 residues. The CDR3 sequence: CASSPPTGDGNTIYF. The CDR3 DNA sequence: TGTGCCAGCTCACCCCCGACAGGGGACGGAAACACCATATATTTT.

The rearrangement links TRBV9 to TRBJ1-2; no clear D gene. The germline V gene has CDR1 SGDLS and CDR2 YYNGEE. The CDR3 consists of 9 residues. Deletions cut 4 bases from V and 11 bases from J, with 6 bases between. Written as DNA, the CDR3 is TGTGCCAGCAGCCCGGGTTACACCTTC. Protein: CASSPGYTF.

V gene TRBV7-3 combines with J gene TRBJ1-6; TRBD1 matches at 8 bases. V dropped 4 bases and J dropped 9; count of bases not matched to a gene: 5. The CDR3 spans 14 residues. Germline loops: CDR1 SGHTA, CDR2 FQGTGA. CDR3 bases: TGTGCCAGCAGCTCGGGCGGACAGGGTTCACCCCTCCACTTT. Translating gives CASSSGGQGSPLHF. Using reference TRBV7-3 and TRBJ1-6 for the parts outside the CDR3, the full variable domain is GAGVSQTPSNKVTEKGKYVELRCDPISGHTALYWYRQSLGQGPEFLIYFQGTGAADDSGLPNDRFFAVRPEGSVSTLKIQRTERGDSAVYLCASSSGGQGSPLHFGNGTRLTVT.

This clone was seen once. The chain carries TRBV6-1 and TRBJ1-1; D gene unclear. Trimming took off 1 base at V and 0 bases at J, with 12 bases between the two ends. CDR1 is MNHNS and CDR2 is SASEGT in the germline V gene. CDR3 length: 16 residues. The CDR3 loop reads CASSEEIGWMNTEAFF. The CDR3 DNA reads as TGTGCCAGCAGTGAAGAGATCGGGTGGATGAACACTGAAGCTTTCTTT.

This sequence joins TRBV9 and TRBJ2-7, with 8 positions matching TRBD1. CDR3 length: 15 amino acids. CDR1 and CDR2 from the germline V gene are SGDLS and YYNGEE. V lost 1 base to trimming and J lost 4 bases; unmatched junction nucleotides: 7. The chain's CDR3 is CASSVTPQGEYEQYF. For the CDR3, the DNA is TGTGCCAGCAGCGTAACCCCACAGGGGGAATACGAGCAGTACTTC.

The V and J genes are TRBV28 and TRBJ1-1; 7 bases agree with TRBD1. The CDR3 totals 15 residues. The V segment lost 8 bases and the J segment 6 bases; nucleotides outside the gene matches: 15. Germline CDR1 is MDHEN and CDR2 is SYDVKM. The DNA of the CDR3 is TGTGCCAGCCCTCCTCCCTACAGGGGAGTTCCTGAAGCTTTCTTT. Translated: CASPPPYRGVPEAFF. The whole variable domain, filled in from reference TRBV28 and TRBJ1-1, reads DVKVTQSSRYLVKRTGEKVFLECVQDMDHENMFWYRQDPGLGLRLIYFSYDVKMKEKGDIPEGYSVSREKKERFSLILESASTNQTSMYLCASPPPYRGVPEAFFGQGTRLTVV.

The rearrangement joins TRBV28 to TRBJ2-1; 7 bases align to TRBD2. The CDR3 contains 14 residues. The V gene's germline CDR1 is MDHEN and CDR2 SYDVKM. The junction had 8 bases not matched to a gene; V was cut back by 6 bases and J by 6 bases. The CDR3 nucleotides are TGTGCCAGCAGCCGAGCGGGACCCCTCAATGAGCAGTTCTTC. Residues: CASSRAGPLNEQFF.

The genes are TRBV7-2 and TRBJ1-1, with D possibly matching TRBD1 (5 bases). The ends were cut back, 4 bases at V and 5 bases at J, with 17 bases in the middle. Looked up from germline, CDR1 is SGHTA and CDR2 is FQGNSA. This CDR3 has 15 amino acids. CDR3 DNA sequence: TGTGCCAGCAGCTGGCGTGTGGGCGGGGGAACTGAAGCTTTCTTT. It specifies CASSWRVGGGTEAFF.

This chain connects TRBV7-2 to TRBJ1-2; D unclear. The length of the CDR3 is 14 residues. V was clipped by 1 base and J by 4 bases, with 10 bases between them. Germline V gene data show CDR1 as SGHTA and CDR2 as FQGNSA. As DNA, the CDR3 is TGTGCCAGCAGCTTAGGAGGAGCATCCTATGGCTACACCTTC. As protein: CASSLGGASYGYTF. Full variable domain (rest looked up from reference TRBV7-2 and TRBJ1-2): GAGVSQSPSNKVTEKGKDVELRCDPISGHTALYWYRQSLGQGLEFLIYFQGNSAPDKSGLPSDRFSAERTGGSVSTLTIQRTQQEDSAVYLCASSLGGASYGYTFGSGTRLTVV.

The chain combines TRBV10-1 with TRBJ1-4, with a tentative D call TRBD1 (5 bases). The V end lost 11 bases, the J end lost 1 base, and 11 bases lay between the germline ends. Per germline, CDR1 WNHNN and CDR2 SYGVQD (reference sequence). The CDR3 sequence is 13 residues long. The CDR3, as DNA: TGCGCCGCCGGGGGGAGAACTAATGAAAAACTGTTTTTT. Amino acids: CAAGGRTNEKLFF.

This chain links TRBV27 with TRBJ2-5; 8 bases match TRBD1. Germline V gives CDR1 MNHEY, CDR2 SMNVEV (reference sequence). The CDR3 contains 14 residues. Trimming cost V 3 bases and J 4 bases; bases outside gene matches: 4. The DNA of the CDR3 is TGTGCCAGCAGTTTGTTTGACAGGGGAGAGACCCAGTACTTC. Amino acid sequence: CASSLFDRGETQYF.

This clone was recorded once. One end of the junction does not line up with germline, which may come from a read error. V and J are TRBV5-5 and TRBJ1-2, with 7 bases identical to TRBD1. Germline V gives CDR1 SGHKS, CDR2 YYEKEE (reference sequence). CDR3 length: 13 amino acids. The CDR3 reads CASSLGGQGDLLF. As DNA, the CDR3 is TGTGCCAGCAGCTTGGGCGGCCAGGGGGACTTGCTCTTC.

The chain joins TRBV9 to TRBJ2-2; 11 bases are shared with TRBD2. Germline V gene data show CDR1 as SGDLS and CDR2 as YYNGEE. This CDR3 has 16 residues. J was trimmed by 7 bases and V by 3 bases; bases with no gene match: 8. The CDR3 nucleotides are TGTGCCAGCAGCGGCCTTAGCGGGGGGGCCATCGGGGAGCTGTTTTTT. This sequence encodes CASSGLSGGAIGELFF.

V usage is TRBV2 and J usage is TRBJ2-4; 9 nucleotides agree with TRBD2. V dropped 1 base and J dropped 7; count of bases not matched to a gene: 8. CDR3 length: 16 amino acids. The germline gives CDR1 SNHLY, CDR2 FYNNEI. The CDR3 spells CASSEESSGASNIQYF. The DNA for the CDR3 is TGTGCCAGCAGTGAAGAGTCTAGCGGGGCCAGTAACATTCAGTACTTC.

J is TRBJ1-2 and V is TRBV6-1; D gene ambiguous. Germline V gives CDR1 MNHNS, CDR2 SASEGT. V was clipped by 1 base and J by 6 bases, with 6 bases between them. The CDR3 extends over 12 amino acids. The CDR3 loop is CASSEGGNGYTF. Written as DNA, the CDR3 is TGTGCCAGCAGTGAAGGAGGGAATGGCTACACCTTC.

The gene calls are TRBV7-2 and TRBJ1-5; D remains ambiguous. CDR3 length: 14 amino acids. Trimming pared 5 bases from V and 4 bases from J, leaving 12 bases between. Per the germline V gene, CDR1 is SGHTA and CDR2 is FQGNSA. CDR3 region: CASSLLERNQPQHF. Written as DNA, the CDR3 is TGTGCCAGCAGCCTACTCGAGAGGAATCAGCCCCAGCATTTT.

The chain couples TRBV4-1 to TRBJ1-2; TRBD1 matches at 10 bases. V shed 4 bases, J shed 2 bases, and the junction held 1 base outside the gene matches. Per germline, CDR1 MGHRA and CDR2 YSYEKL. The CDR3 contains 14 residues. CDR3 DNA: TGCGCCAGCAGCCCGACAGGGGGCAACTATGGCTACACCTTC. It specifies CASSPTGGNYGYTF.

The CDR3 loop is CASSPLGLSYNEQFF. The DNA of the CDR3 is TGTGCCAGCTCACCACTCGGACTGAGCTACAATGAGCAGTTCTTC. The chain combines TRBV18 with TRBJ2-1, with D possibly being TRBD2 (5 bases). The V end was cut by 1 base, the J end by 3 bases, with 10 bases between. CDR1 and CDR2 (germline): KGHSH, LQKENI. This CDR3 has 15 residues.

This clone turned up a few times. The V call is TRBV5-1, the J call TRBJ1-3, with D possibly TRBD1 on 6 matching bases. The germline gives CDR1 SGHRS, CDR2 YFSETQ. V was shortened by 4 bases and J by 0 bases, with 11 bases between the two germline ends. The CDR3 has 15 residues. The CDR3 nucleotides are TGCGCCAGCAGCCTGGACAGAAGCTCTGGAAACACCATATATTTT. Encoded protein: CASSLDRSSGNTIYF.

The chain has TRBV5-4 and TRBJ1-1; D ambiguous. Germline assignment: CDR1 SGHNT and CDR2 YYREEE (reference sequence). V dropped 1 base and J dropped 6 bases, with 10 bases sitting between them. There are 13 residues in the CDR3. The CDR3 DNA is TGTGCCAGCAGCTTGTCAGGTTTACCTGAAGCTTTCTTT. It yields the protein CASSLSGLPEAFF.

This chain uses TRBV12-3 or TRBV12-4 with TRBJ1-4; no reliable D call. Trimming shortened V by 5 bases and J by 5 bases, and 3 bases separated the two germline ends. The CDR3 sequence is 11 residues long. The DNA for the CDR3 is TGTGCCAGCAGTCTAAATGAAAAACTGTTTTTT. Protein: CASSLNEKLFF.

V is TRBV19 and J is TRBJ2-7, with TRBD2 as a possible D gene (6 bases). This CDR3 has 13 amino acids. Germline V gene lookup returns CDR1 LNHDA and CDR2 SQIVND (reference sequence). The V gene lost 3 bases and the J gene lost 7 bases, with 13 bases spanning the gap. The chain's CDR3 is CASSMGRGGEQYF. In DNA, the CDR3 is TGTGCCAGTAGTATGGGACGAGGAGGGGAGCAGTACTTC.

The V call is TRBV28, the J call TRBJ1-5, with unresolved D. This CDR3 is built from 15 residues. V lost 4 bases, J lost 5 bases, and 15 bases lay in between. Looked up from germline, CDR1 is MDHEN and CDR2 is SYDVKM. CDR3 DNA sequence: TGTGCCAGCAGTTCGTTCCAGGATTCCCATCAGCCCCAGCATTTT. Translating gives CASSSFQDSHQPQHF.

The CDR3 sequence is CASSFGTGSSYNSPLHF. CDR3 coding DNA: TGTGCCAGCAGTTTCGGAACGGGGAGCTCCTATAATTCACCCCTCCACTTT. The chain employs TRBV28 and TRBJ1-6; D is undetermined. CDR1 is MDHEN and CDR2 is SYDVKM in the germline V gene. Trimming shortened V by 3 bases and J by 0 bases, and 12 bases separated the two germline ends. This CDR3 contains 17 residues.

V and J are TRBV7-2 and TRBJ1-2; D is ambiguous. Germline CDR1 is SGHTA and CDR2 is FQGNSA. Trimming shortened V by 2 bases and J by 6 bases, and 7 bases separated the two germline ends. The CDR3 contains 12 residues. The CDR3 protein is CASSLRGNGYTF. CDR3 nucleotides: TGTGCCAGCAGCTTAAGAGGGAATGGCTACACCTTC.

The J gene is TRBJ1-2, the V gene TRBV7-2; 8 bases are shared with TRBD1. V lost 2 bases, J lost 2 bases, and 4 bases stayed unmatched. The germline V gene has CDR1 SGHTA and CDR2 FQGNSA. This CDR3 is built from 15 residues. The CDR3 DNA reads as TGTGCCAGCAGCTTAACTCGGACAGGGAACTATGGCTACACCTTC. Amino acids: CASSLTRTGNYGYTF.